Each of the 22 T cell receptor beta chains below was sequenced from the same sample in a study of T cells in Graves' hyperthyroidism and ophthalmopathy. TCR beta CDR3 sequences were amplified from RNA transcripts. First-round RT-PCR of the TCR CDR3 relied on the HTBI primer set. One entry per CDR3 protein results from TCRdb running MiXCR on the multiplex PCR reads. The data hold approximately 740,000 distinct CDR3 sequences, with 13% to 15% observed a single time. Sequenced material: blood. Source of these receptors: a woman under 30 with Graves' hyperthyroidism.

At least ten counts were recorded for this clonotype. The chain employs TRBV30 and TRBJ2-1; D is unclear. Germline V gene data show CDR1 as GTSNPN and CDR2 as SVGIG (reference sequence). Between the trimmed V and J ends, which lost 2 bases and 3 bases, there was a span of 5 bases. This CDR3 region has 12 residues. CDR3 coding DNA: TGTGCCTGGAGTCCCAACTACAATGAGCAGTTCTTC. Amino acids: CAWSPNYNEQFF.

This clonotype was observed a handful of times. The chain uses TRBV12-3 or TRBV12-4 and TRBJ2-5; 8 bases map to TRBD2. The junction had 7 bases not matched to a gene; V was cut back by 1 base and J by 3 bases. The CDR3 totals 16 residues. The DNA of the CDR3 is TGTGCCAGCAGTTTAGGCCCCCGGGGGGGGGAAGAGACCCAGTACTTC. Encoded protein: CASSLGPRGGEETQYF.

The sample holds many counts of this clonotype. The chain combines TRBV28 with TRBJ2-2; the D is unclear. Germline V gene sequence: CDR1 MDHEN, CDR2 SYDVKM. This CDR3 region has 16 residues. Trimming left V 0 bases short and J 3 bases short, with 11 bases between. For the CDR3, the DNA is TGTGCCAGCAGTTTATGGGTGGGATGGGACACCGGGGAGCTGTTTTTT. The encoded protein is CASSLWVGWDTGELFF.

This chain links TRBV15 with TRBJ1-5, with D uncertain. The V end was cut by 5 bases, the J end by 6 bases, with 11 bases between. Germline V gene lookup returns CDR1 LNHNV and CDR2 YYDKDF (reference sequence). CDR3 length: 13 residues. CDR3 region: CATSFVSGQPQHF. In DNA, the CDR3 is TGTGCCACCAGCTTCGTAAGCGGTCAGCCCCAGCATTTT.

This clonotype was observed at least ten times. The V gene is TRBV20-1, the J gene TRBJ2-2; tentatively, D is TRBD2 (6 bases). Deletions cut 6 bases from V and 4 bases from J, with 18 bases between. Germline CDR1 and CDR2: DFQATT and SNEGSKA (reference sequence). The CDR3 loop spans 15 amino acids. CDR3 region: CSATSGTPGTGELFF. The CDR3 region has the DNA TGCAGTGCGACTAGTGGGACTCCGGGCACCGGGGAGCTGTTTTTT.

This clonotype was seen ten or more times. J is TRBJ1-2 and V is TRBV30; D not resolved. Trimming shortened V by 2 bases and J by 4 bases, and 20 bases separated the two germline ends. The CDR3 runs 16 residues. Germline CDR1 GTSNPN, CDR2 SVGIG (reference sequence). The CDR3 nucleotides read TGTGCCTGGAGTCCGACCGGCCGCCGTCACCTCTATGGCTACACCTTC. Translation: CAWSPTGRRHLYGYTF.

This clonotype came up many times. This chain connects TRBV30 to TRBJ2-7, with 8 bases matching TRBD1. CDR3 size: 13 residues. Trimming at V came to 3 bases and at J to 5 bases, leaving 6 bases not matched to a gene. Germline CDR1 is GTSNPN and CDR2 is SVGIG (reference sequence). CDR3 sequence: CAWRRTGGHEQYF. CDR3 nucleotide sequence: TGTGCCTGGAGGCGTACAGGGGGACACGAGCAGTACTTC. The full variable domain, in which reference TRBV30 and TRBJ2-7 provide the parts outside the CDR3, is SQTIHQWPATLVQPVGSPLSLECTVEGTSNPNLYWYRQAAGRGLQLLFYSVGIGQISSEVPQNLSASRPQDRQFILSSKKLLLSDSGFYLCAWRRTGGHEQYFGPGTRLTVT.

The chain recombines TRBV9 with TRBJ1-5; D unresolved. V lost 1 base and J lost 0, with 8 bases in between. In germline, CDR1 is SGDLS, CDR2 YYNGEE. The CDR3 extends over 15 amino acids. The CDR3 loop is CASSVSGSSNQPQHF. CDR3 bases: TGTGCCAGCAGCGTATCTGGCTCTAGCAATCAGCCCCAGCATTTT.

This clonotype was counted a few times. The rearrangement uses TRBV5-1 and TRBJ2-1; D uncertain. The CDR3 runs 13 residues. Per germline, CDR1 SGHRS and CDR2 YFSETQ. The V end lost 0 bases, the J end lost 9 bases, and 10 bases lay between the germline ends. CDR3: CASSLDPSGEQFF. CDR3 DNA: TGCGCCAGCAGCTTGGACCCAAGTGGTGAGCAGTTCTTC. Combining the CDR3 with reference TRBV5-1 and TRBJ2-1 gives the whole variable domain KAGVTQTPRYLIKTRGQQVTLSCSPISGHRSVSWYQQTPGQGLQFLFEYFSETQRNKGNFPGRFSGRQFSNSRSEMNVSTLELGDSALYLCASSLDPSGEQFFGPGTRLTVL.

This clonotype turned up a few times. The chain has TRBV15 and TRBJ1-1; 9 bases line up with TRBD1. This CDR3 has 14 amino acids. With 2 bases clipped from V and 3 bases from J, the junction kept 1 base outside the gene matches. Germline CDR1 LNHNV, CDR2 YYDKDF (reference sequence). CDR3: CATSRTGGYTEAFF. The CDR3 DNA reads as TGTGCCACCAGCAGAACAGGGGGCTACACTGAAGCTTTCTTT.

With regard to this clonotype: A much larger clone differs by one base, so this may be a read error. The missing conserved phenylalanine or tryptophan at the end of this CDR3 makes a read error likely. V gene TRBV2 combines with J gene TRBJ2-7, with D perhaps TRBD1 (6 bases). The CDR3 contains 16 residues. The germline CDR1 and CDR2 sequences are SNHLY and FYNNEI. Trimming took off 11 bases at V and 1 base at J, with 24 bases between the two ends. The DNA for the CDR3 is TGTGCCTCAAGATCCCGAGGGGGAGTAGAGTCCTACGAGCAGTACTTA. Translated: CASRSRGGVESYEQYL.

At least ten counts were recorded for this clonotype. This chain joins TRBV30 and TRBJ2-7, with TRBD2 identical over 9 bases. Germline values: CDR1 GTSNPN, CDR2 SVGIG (reference sequence). The CDR3 has 17 residues. With V trimmed by 1 base and J by 3 bases, 13 bases remained unmatched. The CDR3 bases are TGTGCCTGGAGTGGCTACGCTGCGCGGGAGGGGCTCTACGAGCAGTACTTC. Amino acid sequence: CAWSGYAAREGLYEQYF.

The V gene is TRBV4-1, the J gene TRBJ2-1; TRBD2 matches 13 bases. CDR3 length equals 16 residues. CDR1 MGHRA and CDR2 YSYEKL come from the germline V gene. V lost 3 bases, J lost 2 bases, and 1 base stayed unmatched. The CDR3 DNA is TGCGCCAGCAGCCACGGGACTAGCGGGACCTACAATGAGCAGTTCTTC. It encodes CASSHGTSGTYNEQFF.

This clonotype occurred many times. CDR3 in amino acids: CASSPRWEQFF. Written as DNA, the CDR3 is TGTGCCAGCAGTCCCCGCTGGGAGCAGTTCTTC. J is TRBJ2-1 and V is TRBV12-3 or TRBV12-4; no clear D gene. V was cut by 5 bases and J by 10 bases, with 9 bases left in between. There are 11 residues in the CDR3.

This clonotype was detected many times. The gene calls are TRBV7-8 and TRBJ2-3, with a tentative D call TRBD2 (6 bases). Trimming removed 4 bases at V and 0 bases at J, with 17 bases between. This CDR3 is built from 17 residues. Germline CDR1 and CDR2: SGHVS and FQNEAQ. The CDR3 DNA reads as TGTGCCAGCAGCTCAGGTTTCTGGGGGGAGAGCACAGATACGCAGTATTTT. It translates to CASSSGFWGESTDTQYF.

This clonotype was counted many times. The V call is TRBV19, the J call TRBJ1-2, with D possibly being TRBD1 (6 bases). V lost 4 bases and J 4 bases, leaving 16 bases between the germline ends. Germline assignment: CDR1 LNHDA and CDR2 SQIVND (reference sequence). CDR3 size: 15 residues. The CDR3 here is CASSTGTRAFYGYTF. The DNA for the CDR3 is TGTGCCAGTAGTACCGGGACACGAGCGTTCTATGGCTACACCTTC.

This clonotype occurred a few times. This chain connects TRBV20-1 to TRBJ1-6, with D possibly being TRBD1 (6 bases). The CDR3 length is 14 residues. Trimming removed 5 bases from V and 5 bases from J, with 13 bases in between. Germline V CDR1 and CDR2: DFQATT, SNEGSKA (reference sequence). The CDR3 sequence: CSAARGGDNSPLHF. The CDR3 DNA reads TGCAGTGCTGCCAGGGGCGGGGATAATTCACCCCTCCACTTT.

This clonotype occurred many times. The rearrangement joins TRBV29-1 to TRBJ2-3; D may be TRBD1 (6 bases). Per germline, CDR1 SQVTM and CDR2 ANQGSEA. Trimming cost V 0 bases and J 3 bases, with 10 bases left between them. The CDR3 spans 14 residues. The CDR3 loop is CSVEDGRGTDTQYF. In DNA, the CDR3 is TGCAGCGTTGAAGACGGCAGGGGTACAGATACGCAGTATTTT.

This clonotype was recorded at least ten times. The chain is built from TRBV24-1 and TRBJ1-1; 8 bases line up with TRBD1. CDR1 KGHDR and CDR2 SFDVKD come from the germline V gene. V lost 3 bases to trimming and J lost 13 bases; unmatched junction nucleotides: 6. There are 12 residues in the CDR3. CDR3 amino acids: CATSDAGTGNFF. The CDR3 DNA reads TGTGCCACCAGTGATGCAGGGACAGGAAATTTCTTT.

This clonotype was found many times. The chain has TRBV20-1 and TRBJ2-5; D possibly corresponds to TRBD2 (6 bases). Per germline, CDR1 DFQATT and CDR2 SNEGSKA (reference sequence). Trimming left V 6 bases short and J 0 bases short, with 11 bases between. The CDR3 is 13 residues long. DNA for the CDR3: TGCAGTGCGGAAGGAGGGTACCAAGAGACCCAGTACTTC. It is translated as CSAEGGYQETQYF.

This clonotype has more than one count but fewer than ten. The V call is TRBV24-1, the J call TRBJ1-2; TRBD1 matches at 9 bases. The V segment lost 9 bases and the J segment 7 bases; nucleotides outside the gene matches: 17. From germline, CDR1 is KGHDR and CDR2 SFDVKD. The CDR3 is 16 amino acids. In nucleotides, the CDR3 is TGTGCCACCCGGGGCAAGGCTCGAACAGGGGGCACTGGCTACACCTTC. It codes for CATRGKARTGGTGYTF.

This clonotype was observed at least ten times. The chain carries TRBV5-6 and TRBJ2-1; D uncertain. CDR3 length: 15 amino acids. The V end was cut by 2 bases, the J end by 7 bases, with 16 bases between. Germline loops: CDR1 SGHDT, CDR2 YYEEEE. The CDR3 reads CASSLGLAIRNEQFF. The DNA for the CDR3 is TGTGCCAGCAGCTTAGGTTTGGCAATTCGGAATGAGCAGTTCTTC.